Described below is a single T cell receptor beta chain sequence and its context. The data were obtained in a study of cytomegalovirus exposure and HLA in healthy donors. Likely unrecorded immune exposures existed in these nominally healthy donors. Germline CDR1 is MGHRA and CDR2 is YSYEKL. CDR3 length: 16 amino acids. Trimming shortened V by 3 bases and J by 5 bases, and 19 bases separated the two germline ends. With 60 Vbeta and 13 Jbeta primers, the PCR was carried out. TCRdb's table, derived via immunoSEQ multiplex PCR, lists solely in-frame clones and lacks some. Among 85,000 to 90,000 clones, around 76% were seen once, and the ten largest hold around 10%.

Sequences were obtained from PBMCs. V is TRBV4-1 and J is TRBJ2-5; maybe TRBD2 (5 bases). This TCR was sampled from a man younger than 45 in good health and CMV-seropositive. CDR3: CASSHQTATGEETQYF. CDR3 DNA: TGCGCCAGCAGCCACCAAACCGCGACCGGGGAGGAGACCCAGTACTTC.